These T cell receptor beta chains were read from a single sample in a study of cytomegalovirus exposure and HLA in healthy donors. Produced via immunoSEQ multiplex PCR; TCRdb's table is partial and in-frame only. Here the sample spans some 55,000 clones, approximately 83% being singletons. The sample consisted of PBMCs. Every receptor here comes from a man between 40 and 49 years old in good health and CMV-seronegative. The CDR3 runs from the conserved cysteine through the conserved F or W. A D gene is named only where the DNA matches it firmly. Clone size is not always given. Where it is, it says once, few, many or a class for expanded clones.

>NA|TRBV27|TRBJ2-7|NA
TGTGCCAGCAGTTCTTTTTTCGTGCAGGGGATGCACTACGAGCAGTACTTC
CASSSFFVQGMHYEQYF
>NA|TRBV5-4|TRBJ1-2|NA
TGTGCCAGCAGCTCGCCGACACTCTCCTATGGCTACACCTTC
CASSSPTLSYGYTF
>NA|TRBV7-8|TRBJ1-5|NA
TGTGCCAGCAGCTTAGCCAGGCTCGGCAATCAGCCCCAGCATTTT
CASSLARLGNQPQHF
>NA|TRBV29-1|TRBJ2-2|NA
TGCAGCGTTGAAGATGTGGAGGGTGGGCACGGGGAGCTGTTTTTT
CSVEDVEGGHGELFF
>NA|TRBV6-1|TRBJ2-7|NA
TGTGCCAGCAGTGAAGCGGCAGGATCCTACGAGCAGTACTTC
CASSEAAGSYEQYF
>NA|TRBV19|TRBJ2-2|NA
TGTGCCAGTAGTCCCCATTTAGGGGGGGCCGACACCGGGGAGCTGTTTTTT
CASSPHLGGADTGELFF
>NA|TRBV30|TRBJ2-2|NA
TGTGGCCGGAAAACCGCGGGCGGGGAGCTGTTTTTT
CGRKTAGGELFF
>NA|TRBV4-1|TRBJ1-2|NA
TGCGCCAGCAGCCAAATTGGCAGGGGCGTTGCGAACTATGGCTACACCTTC
CASSQIGRGVANYGYTF
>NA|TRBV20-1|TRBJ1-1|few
TGCAGTGCTAGACAACTTGAAGCTTTCTTT
CSARQLEAFF
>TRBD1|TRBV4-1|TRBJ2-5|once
TGCGCCAGCAGCCCCCTCCCCTCCGGGGGACAGGGAACATGGGACCAAGAGACCCAGTACTTC
CASSPLPSGGQGTWDQETQYF
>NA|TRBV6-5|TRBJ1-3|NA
TGTGCCAGCAGTTACCGCGGGCTGAACTCTGGAAACACCATATATTTT
CASSYRGLNSGNTIYF
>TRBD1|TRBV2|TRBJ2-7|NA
TGTGCCAGCCGGACAGGGGTACCCTACGAGCAGTACTTC
CASRTGVPYEQYF
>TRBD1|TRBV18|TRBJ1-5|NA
TGTGCCAGCTCACCTTCGACAGGGAGTCAGCCCCAGCATTTT
CASSPSTGSQPQHF
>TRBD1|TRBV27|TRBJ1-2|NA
TGTGCCAGCAGTTTCGTCAGGGGGTCAGACTATGGCTACACCTTC
CASSFVRGSDYGYTF
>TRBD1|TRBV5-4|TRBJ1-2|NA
TGTGCCAGCAGCTTGGGCGGGGGACAGGGGAATTATGGCTACACCTTC
CASSLGGGQGNYGYTF
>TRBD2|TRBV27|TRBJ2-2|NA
TGTGCCAGCAGTTTAGGGGCGGGGGTCACCGGGGAGCTGTTTTTT
CASSLGAGVTGELFF
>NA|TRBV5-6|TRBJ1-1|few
TGTGCCAGCAGCCCCAGGGTTGGAGTGGCTGAAGCTTTCTTT
CASSPRVGVAEAFF
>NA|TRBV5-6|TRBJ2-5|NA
TGTGCCAGCAGCTTGGCGCGGACCCAGTACTTC
CASSLARTQYF
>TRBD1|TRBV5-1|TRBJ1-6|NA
TGCGCCAGCAGCCTAAGACAGGGGGGCCCTGCCTCCTATAATTCACCCCTCCACTTT
CASSLRQGGPASYNSPLHF
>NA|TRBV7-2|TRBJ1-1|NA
TGTGCCAGCAGCTTAGAAGAGGTCACTGAAGCTTTCTTT
CASSLEEVTEAFF
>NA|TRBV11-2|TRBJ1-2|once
TGTGCCAGCAGCTTAGATTCAAGCGTAGGTGGCTACACCTTC
CASSLDSSVGGYTF
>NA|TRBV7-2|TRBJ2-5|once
TGTGCCAGCAGCTTAGCGCGGGAGACCCAGTACTTC
CASSLARETQYF
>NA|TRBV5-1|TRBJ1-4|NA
TGCGCCAGCAGCTTGGCCGGTGCCGCGGGGGAAAAACTGTTTTTT
CASSLAGAAGEKLFF
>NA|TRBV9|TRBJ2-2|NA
TGTGCCAGCAGCGTAGTCACCAGGGCAAACACCGGGGAGCTGTTTTTT
CASSVVTRANTGELFF
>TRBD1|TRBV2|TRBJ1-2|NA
TGTGCCATTACGACAGGGCCTCCTGGCTATGGCTACACCTTC
CAITTGPPGYGYTF
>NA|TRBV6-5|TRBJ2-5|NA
TGTGCCAGCAGTTACGCCGGGTCCCCGGTGAAAGAGACCCAGTACTTC
CASSYAGSPVKETQYF
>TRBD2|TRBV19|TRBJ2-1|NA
TGTGCCAGTAGTCAGCCTAGCGGGGGGCAGTTCTTC
CASSQPSGGQFF
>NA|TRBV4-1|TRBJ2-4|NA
TGCGCCAGCAGCCAAGTAGAATTAGCCAAAAACATTCAGTACTTC
CASSQVELAKNIQYF
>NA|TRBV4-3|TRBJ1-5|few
TGCGCCAGCAGCCAAGGGACAGCAAATCAGCCCCAGCATTTT
CASSQGTANQPQHF
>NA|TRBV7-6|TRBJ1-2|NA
TGTGCCAGCAGCTTAGGGGGTAGCGACTATGGCTACACCTTC
CASSLGGSDYGYTF
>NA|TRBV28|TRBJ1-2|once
TGTGCCAGCAGTTTCGGAGGGCAGAACCTCCATTTGGGTGGCTACACCTTC
CASSFGGQNLHLGGYTF
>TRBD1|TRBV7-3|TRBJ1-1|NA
TGTGCCAGCAGCTCTGACAGGGACACTGAAGCTTTCTTT
CASSSDRDTEAFF
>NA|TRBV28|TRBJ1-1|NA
TGTGCCAGCAAGATGGTTGGCAGGGCGGCCACTGAAGCTTTCTTT
CASKMVGRAATEAFF
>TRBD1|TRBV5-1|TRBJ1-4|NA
TGCGCCAGCAGCCCCGGACAGGGCTACCTTAATGAAAAACTGTTTTTT
CASSPGQGYLNEKLFF
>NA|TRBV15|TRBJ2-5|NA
TGTGCCACCAGCAGAGTTACGGGGTTGGGGTCAGAGACCCAGTACTTC
CATSRVTGLGSETQYF
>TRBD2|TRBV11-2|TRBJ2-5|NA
TGTGCCAGCAGCTTAGGTTCTAGCGGGGGGGTCCAAGAGACCCAGTACTTC
CASSLGSSGGVQETQYF
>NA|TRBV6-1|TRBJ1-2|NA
TGTGCCAGCAGTACCCCAGGGAACTATGGCTACACCTTC
CASSTPGNYGYTF
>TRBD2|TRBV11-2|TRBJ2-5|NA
TGTGCCAGCAGCTTTACGACTAGCGGTAGTGAGACCCAGTACTTC
CASSFTTSGSETQYF
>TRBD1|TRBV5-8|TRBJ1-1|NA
TGTGCCAGCGTCCGGGCGCGTCCGGGACAGGGTTACGCTTTCTTT
CASVRARPGQGYAFF
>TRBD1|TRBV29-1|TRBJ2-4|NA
TGCAGCGTCCGCTACGCCTCCCAGGGGGTGAATGACATTCAGTACTTC
CSVRYASQGVNDIQYF
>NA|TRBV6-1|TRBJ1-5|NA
TGTGCCAGCAAAGAGGCGGGCAATCAGCCCCAGCATTTT
CASKEAGNQPQHF
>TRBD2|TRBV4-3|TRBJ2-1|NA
TGCGCCAGCAGCCGCACGCCCCCTAGCGGGGGCCGGGGTGAGCAGTTCTTC
CASSRTPPSGGRGEQFF
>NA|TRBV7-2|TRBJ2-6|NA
TGTGCCAGCCCCAGGGATTCTGGGGCCAACGTCCTGACTTTC
CASPRDSGANVLTF
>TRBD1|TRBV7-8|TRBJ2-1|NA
TGTGCCAGCAGCAAGACCTCACCGGGACAGGGTAATGAGCAGTTCTTC
CASSKTSPGQGNEQFF
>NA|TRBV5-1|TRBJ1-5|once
TGCGCCAGCAGCTTGGGGGGGCTCGAGCCCCAGCATTTT
CASSLGGLEPQHF
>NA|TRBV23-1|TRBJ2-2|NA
TGCGCCAGCAGTCAAATTTTAACGGGGACCGGGGAGCTGTTTTTT
CASSQILTGTGELFF
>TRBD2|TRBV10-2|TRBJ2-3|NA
TGCGCCAGCAAGCGGGAGGCCGCAGATACGCAGTATTTT
CASKREAADTQYF
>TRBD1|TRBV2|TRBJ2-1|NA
TGTGCCAGCAGTGAAAGGACAGGGGCTGGGTTTCGATACAATGAGCAGTTCTTC
CASSERTGAGFRYNEQFF
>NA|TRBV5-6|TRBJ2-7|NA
TGTGCCAGCAGCTCCTTAAGAACCGGGACAAAAATCCCCTACGAGCAGTACTTC
CASSSLRTGTKIPYEQYF
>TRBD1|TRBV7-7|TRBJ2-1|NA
TGTGCCAGCAGCTTAGGGACAGGGTCCGATGAGCAGTTCTTC
CASSLGTGSDEQFF
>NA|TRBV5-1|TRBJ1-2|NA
TGCGCCAGCAGCGGCATCCCCAACTATGGCTACACCTTC
CASSGIPNYGYTF